The subject of this entry is one T cell receptor (beta chain). The sample originates from a study of blood T cell repertoires in COVID-19. Study background: The United States, Italy and Spain were the sources of the acute and convalescent COVID-19 samples.

In the original workflow: Using reference gene primer amplification, nucleated cell counts were estimated. Sequenced by immunoSEQ multiplex PCR; TCRdb stores in-frame clones only, minus some. The D gene and trimming were derived from the DNA, and the V and J assignments and clone size from that table. This table has about 120,000 clones, 75% to 85% appearing once. The CDR3 length is 13 residues. Germline CDR1 reads KGHSH; CDR2 reads LQKENI. V lost 3 bases to trimming and J lost 6 bases, with 11 bases between them. Sequenced: peripheral blood. The TCR sequence derives from a woman older than 75 with acute or convalescent COVID-19. This chain connects TRBV18 to TRBJ1-2, with no clear D. CDR3 in amino acids: CASSPTGNDGYTF. In DNA, the CDR3 is TGTGCCAGCTCACCGACGGGGAATGATGGCTACACCTTC.